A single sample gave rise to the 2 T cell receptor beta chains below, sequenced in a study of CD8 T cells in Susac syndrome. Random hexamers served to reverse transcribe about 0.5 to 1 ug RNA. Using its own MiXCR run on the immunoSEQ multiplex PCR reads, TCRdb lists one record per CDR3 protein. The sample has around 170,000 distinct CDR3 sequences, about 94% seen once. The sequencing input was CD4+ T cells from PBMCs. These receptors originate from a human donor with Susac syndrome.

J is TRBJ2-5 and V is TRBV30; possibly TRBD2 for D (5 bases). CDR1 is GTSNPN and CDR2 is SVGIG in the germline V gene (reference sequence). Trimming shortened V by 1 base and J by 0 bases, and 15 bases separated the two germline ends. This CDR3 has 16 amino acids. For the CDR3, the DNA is TGTGCCTGGAGTGAGGCTGAGGGCCCGTACCAAGAGACCCAGTACTTC. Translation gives CAWSEAEGPYQETQYF.

CDR3 in amino acids: CSASDAGQETQYF. CDR3 coding DNA: TGCAGTGCTAGTGACGCAGGCCAAGAGACCCAGTACTTC. The chain is built from TRBV20-1 and TRBJ2-5; no firm D call. The germline V gene has CDR1 DFQATT and CDR2 SNEGSKA (reference sequence). V lost 3 bases and J lost 1, with 9 bases in between. The CDR3 consists of 13 residues.